The rows below give T cell receptor beta chains drawn from one sample of a study of long-term antiretroviral therapy in people with HIV. The assay was immunoSEQ multiplex PCR, and TCRdb's table has in-frame clones only and misses some. The sample has some 20,000 clones, around nine tenths seen once; the top ten hold 10%. This specimen consisted of unsorted PBMCs, obtained 0.5 years after starting antiretroviral therapy. These receptors were taken from a man between 35 and 55 years old with HIV. CDR3s include the opening cysteine and the closing phenylalanine or tryptophan. D genes are given only for firm matches.

j_gene,v_gene,d_gene,CDR3aa
TRBJ2-1,TRBV10-3,TRBD2,CAITSGVGNEQFF
TRBJ1-2,TRBV14,-,CASSRLQGTYGYTF
TRBJ2-5,TRBV7-3,TRBD1,CASSAGQGWETQYF
TRBJ2-1,TRBV4-3,-,CASSAGQNSNEQFF
TRBJ2-2,TRBV15,-,CATSAGWPGELFF
TRBJ2-7,TRBV29-1,-,CSVAGRSSYEQYF
TRBJ2-5,TRBV6-6,-,CASRPQGEETQYF
TRBJ2-2,TRBV11-3,TRBD2,CASSLGLASGELFF
TRBJ2-1,TRBV11-2,-,CASSLVSNEQFF
TRBJ1-1,TRBV6-6,-,CASSPNTEAFF
TRBJ2-2,TRBV11-3,-,CASSNPPGGPPGELFF
TRBJ1-5,TRBV6-1,-,CASSEMPSQPQHF
TRBJ2-3,TRBV25-1,-,CASSPGATDTQYF
TRBJ2-2,TRBV5-6,-,CASSLVQYTGELFF
TRBJ1-5,TRBV5-5,-,CASSLDWAVYSNQPQHF
TRBJ2-5,TRBV14,-,CASTTGSWTQYF
TRBJ1-6,TRBV11-1,-,CASGTINSPLHF
TRBJ2-7,TRBV4-3,TRBD1,CASSQGQGAPYEQYF
TRBJ2-1,TRBV27,TRBD1,CASSFPGQEYNEQFF
TRBJ1-1,TRBV11-3,-,CASSRGGVTEAFF
TRBJ2-6,TRBV5-6,-,CASSLRSSVPGANVLTF
TRBJ2-1,TRBV2,-,CASNRDNEQFF
TRBJ2-2,TRBV11-3,TRBD2,CASSPSGSYTGELFF
TRBJ2-2,TRBV11-2,-,CASSFGPGELFF
TRBJ2-7,TRBV15,-,CATSRGTGSSYEQYF
TRBJ2-7,TRBV4-3,-,CASSQVRDGSLEQYF
TRBJ2-6,TRBV11-2,-,CASSFTGRGANVLTF
TRBJ2-1,TRBV4-1,-,CASSPPLEKQFF
TRBJ2-3,TRBV7-6,-,CASSLSGGSTDTQYF
TRBJ1-5,TRBV28,-,CASSLPTQQPQHF
TRBJ1-4,TRBV15,-,CATSRERQPLAKLFF
TRBJ1-3,TRBV11-2,-,CASSLVSPIASGNTIYF
TRBJ2-1,TRBV13,TRBD1,CASSPAPGQGDLEQFF
TRBJ1-2,TRBV4-1,-,CASSQVFSNYGYTF
TRBJ1-1,TRBV4-1,-,CASSQDPREGRGNIEAFF
TRBJ1-1,TRBV5-1,-,CASSNTGNTEAFF
TRBJ1-1,TRBV30,-,CAWSVRRGAANTEAFF
TRBJ2-1,TRBV4-1,TRBD2,CASSQAGLAGSEQFF
TRBJ2-7,TRBV14,-,CASSQPDGTTPYF
TRBJ2-7,TRBV2,-,CASSGPGREQYF
TRBJ2-7,TRBV7-3,-,CASSLLRVTEQYF
TRBJ1-1,TRBV2,TRBD1,CASRAGTGVNTEAFF
TRBJ2-7,TRBV20-1,-,CSAPLTYEQYF
TRBJ2-7,TRBV7-6,-,CASSLGRGSYEQYF
TRBJ1-3,TRBV28,TRBD1,CASSLTGTGNTIYF
TRBJ2-7,TRBV5-4,-,CASSLWSGNHEQYF
TRBJ2-1,TRBV5-4,-,CASSSKLAVDNEQFF
TRBJ2-7,TRBV27,TRBD2,CASRGGSYEQYF
TRBJ1-1,TRBV6-5,-,CASSYSEGRHTEAFF
TRBJ2-3,TRBV5-1,-,CASSLTGLSTDTQYF
TRBJ2-1,TRBV9,-,CASSVVGVSYNEQFF
TRBJ1-5,TRBV15,TRBD1,CATSSLGDRNQPQHF
TRBJ2-7,TRBV10-3,-,CAISESTSSYEQYF
TRBJ2-1,TRBV6-1,-,CASSEFYEQFF
TRBJ2-3,TRBV9,-,CASSVWDKNTDTQYF
TRBJ2-1,TRBV5-1,TRBD2,CASSFSSGSSYNEQFF
TRBJ2-7,TRBV2,-,CASSVMNRDHEQYF